This TCR beta chain comes out of a study of T cells in Graves' hyperthyroidism and ophthalmopathy. Note on this clonotype: As yet, its antigen is unknown.

It was RNA transcripts that yielded the amplified TCR beta CDR3 regions. The primer set for the first-round RT-PCR of the TCR CDR3 was HTBI. One entry per CDR3 protein results from TCRdb running MiXCR on the multiplex PCR reads. The sample carries more than 500,000 distinct CDR3 sequences, around 15% recorded once. Study conclusions and caveats: Among thyroid clonotypes expanded above 0.001, most also appeared in blood.

V lost 4 bases and J lost 5, with 12 bases in between. Germline V gene lookup returns CDR1 SQVTM and CDR2 ANQGSEA. CDR3 length: 12 amino acids. The rearrangement links TRBV29-1 to TRBJ2-7, with D possibly matching TRBD1 (5 bases). This TCR derives from a woman between 40 and 50 years old with Graves' hyperthyroidism. Material: blood. CDR3 in amino acids: CSVATGLHEQYF. The CDR3 coding sequence is TGCAGCGTTGCAACAGGTTTGCACGAGCAGTACTTC.